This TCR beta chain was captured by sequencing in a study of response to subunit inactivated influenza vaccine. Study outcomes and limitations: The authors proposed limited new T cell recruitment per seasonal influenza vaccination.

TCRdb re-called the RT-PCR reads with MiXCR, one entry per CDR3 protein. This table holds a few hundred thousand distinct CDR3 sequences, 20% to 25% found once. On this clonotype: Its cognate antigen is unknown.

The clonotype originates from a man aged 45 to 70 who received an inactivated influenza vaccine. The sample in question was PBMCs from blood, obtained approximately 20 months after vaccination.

The CDR3 loop reads CASSLDRLSGNTIYF. DNA for the CDR3: TGTGCCAGCAGTTTAGACCGGTTATCTGGAAACACCATATATTTT. This chain links TRBV12-3 or TRBV12-4 with TRBJ1-3; D is unresolved. With 1 base removed from V and 1 base from J, the gap between germline ends came to 8 bases. The CDR3 contains 15 residues.